This T cell receptor (beta chain) originates from a study of T cells in narcolepsy. The protocol was immunoSEQ multiplex PCR, while the TCRdb copy is restricted to in-frame clones and leaves out a portion. The repertoire holds tens of thousands of clones, with 81% as singletons. With 1 base clipped from V and 9 bases from J, the junction kept 10 bases outside the gene matches. This CDR3 contains 15 residues. Looked up from germline, CDR1 is MNHEY and CDR2 is SVGAGI. The chain carries TRBV6-5 and TRBJ2-7, with 9 bases lining up with TRBD1. This TCR derives from a human donor in good health. The source material was memory (CD45RA-) CD4+ T cells from blood. CDR3 bases: TGTGCCAGCAGTTACTTATCGGGACAGGGTCACGGGCAGTACTTC. It is translated as CASSYLSGQGHGQYF.